This TCR beta chain was recorded in a study of T cells in Graves' hyperthyroidism and ophthalmopathy. Patients aged 18 to 65 had newly diagnosed hyperthyroidism that had lasted under 2 months. Study-wide results and caveats: Most thyroid clonotypes expanded above 0.001 were also detected in blood.

Template material for amplifying TCR beta CDR3 regions consisted of RNA transcripts. The HTBI primer set served for first-round RT-PCR of the TCR CDR3. TCRdb analysed the multiplex PCR reads with MiXCR anew, one entry per CDR3 protein. This table holds roughly 500,000 distinct CDR3 sequences, over 11% found once. This clonotype showed up just a few times. The antigen is unknown. Source material: blood. The receptor was isolated from a woman aged 25 to 39 with Graves' hyperthyroidism that later progressed to Graves' ophthalmopathy.

CDR3 nucleotides: TGTGCCAGCAGCGTAACACCCGGGACAGGGGGCGGTCAAGAGACCCAGTACTTC. Amino acid sequence: CASSVTPGTGGGQETQYF. V and J are TRBV9 and TRBJ2-5, with 12 bases that match TRBD1. Trimming cost V 1 base and J 2 bases; bases outside gene matches: 9. The germline V gene has CDR1 SGDLS and CDR2 YYNGEE. The CDR3 contains 18 residues. The whole variable domain, remainder taken from reference TRBV9 and TRBJ2-5, is DSGVTQTPKHLITATGQRVTLRCSPRSGDLSVYWYQQSLDQGLQFLIQYYNGEERAKGNILERFSAQQFPDLHSELNLSSLELGDSALYFCASSVTPGTGGGQETQYFGPGTRLLVL.